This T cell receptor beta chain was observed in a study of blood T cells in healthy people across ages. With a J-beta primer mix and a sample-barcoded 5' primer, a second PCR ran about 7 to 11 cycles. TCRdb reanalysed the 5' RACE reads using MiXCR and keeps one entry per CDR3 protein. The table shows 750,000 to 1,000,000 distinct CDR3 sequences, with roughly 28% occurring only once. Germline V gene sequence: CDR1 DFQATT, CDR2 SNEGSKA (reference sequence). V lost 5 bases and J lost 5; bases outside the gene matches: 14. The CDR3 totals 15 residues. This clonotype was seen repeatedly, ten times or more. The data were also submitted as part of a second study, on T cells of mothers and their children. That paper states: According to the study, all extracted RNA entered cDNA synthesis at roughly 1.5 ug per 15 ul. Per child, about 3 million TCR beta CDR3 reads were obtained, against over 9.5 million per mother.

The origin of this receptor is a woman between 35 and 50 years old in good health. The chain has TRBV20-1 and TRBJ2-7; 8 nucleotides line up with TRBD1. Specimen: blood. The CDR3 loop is CSAPFHPGQVHEQYF. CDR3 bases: TGCAGTGCTCCTTTCCATCCGGGACAGGTCCACGAGCAGTACTTC.